A single sample gave rise to the 20 T cell receptor beta chains below, sequenced in a study of Graves' ophthalmopathy and Graves' hyperthyroidism. Amplified TCR beta CDR3 regions were obtained using RNA transcripts as template. HTBI primers primed a first-round RT-PCR, and a second-round multiplex PCR followed. One entry per CDR3 protein results from TCRdb running MiXCR on the multiplex PCR reads. Here the sample spans over a million distinct CDR3 sequences, 35% to 40% being singletons. Sequencing was carried out using peripheral blood or thyroid tissue (not recorded which). These receptors came from an adult man with Graves' hyperthyroidism.

This clonotype was found a few times. The chain has TRBV19 and TRBJ2-6; TRBD1 agrees at 9 bases. Trimming removed 6 bases from V and 4 bases from J; junction bases left unmatched: 7. The length of the CDR3 is 16 residues. The V gene's germline CDR1 is LNHDA and CDR2 SQIVND (reference sequence). Written as DNA, the CDR3 is TGTGCCAGTAGCGACCCCGGGACAGGGGGGGCCAACGTCCTGACTTTC. It codes for CASSDPGTGGANVLTF.

This clonotype occurred many times. V and J are TRBV29-1 and TRBJ1-2; tentatively, D is TRBD1 (6 bases). The V gene lost 0 bases and the J gene lost 4 bases, with 15 bases spanning the gap. The CDR3 spans 15 residues. The germline gives CDR1 SQVTM, CDR2 ANQGSEA. This CDR3 reads CSVEDGGASSYGYTF. In DNA form, the CDR3 reads TGCAGCGTTGAAGATGGGGGGGCCTCCTCCTATGGCTACACCTTC.

On this clonotype itself: This may come from a read error, since a much larger clone is one base off. This chain joins TRBV9 and TRBJ1-3; D may be TRBD1 (6 bases). CDR3 length: 17 residues. V was trimmed by 0 bases and J by 0 bases, leaving 13 bases between them. Germline CDR1 and CDR2: SGDLS and YYNGEE. CDR3 nucleotides: TGTGCCAGCAGCGTAGGACAGACAGGCTACTCTGGAAACACCATATATTTT. It codes for CASSVGQTGYSGNTIYF. Full variable domain (outside the CDR3, taken from reference TRBV9 and TRBJ1-3): DSGVTQTPKHLITATGQRVTLRCSPRSGDLSVYWYQQSLDQGLQFLIQYYNGEERAKGNILERFSAQQFPDLHSELNLSSLELGDSALYFCASSVGQTGYSGNTIYFGEGSWLTVV.

Ten or more counts support this clonotype. V is TRBV20-1 and J is TRBJ1-2; D not resolved. The germline V gene encodes CDR1 DFQATT and CDR2 SNEGSKA (reference sequence). CDR3 length: 12 residues. V lost 3 bases and J 4 bases, leaving 9 bases between the germline ends. This CDR3 reads CSASPDRYGYTF. CDR3 in DNA: TGCAGTGCTAGCCCCGACCGCTATGGCTACACCTTC.

The V call is TRBV2, the J call TRBJ2-7; D possibly corresponds to TRBD2 (6 bases). The CDR3 totals 14 residues. Germline V CDR1 and CDR2: SNHLY, FYNNEI. Trimming took off 6 bases at V and 3 bases at J, with 15 bases between the two ends. DNA for the CDR3: TGTGCCAGCAGACCCGGAGGGAACCACTACGAGCAGTACTTC. It is translated as CASRPGGNHYEQYF. Combining the CDR3 with reference TRBV2 and TRBJ2-7 gives the whole variable domain EPEVTQTPSHQVTQMGQEVILRCVPISNHLYFYWYRQILGQKVEFLVSFYNNEISEKSEIFDDQFSVERPDGSNFTLKIRSTKLEDSAMYFCASRPGGNHYEQYFGPGTRLTVT.

This clonotype occurred many times. V and J are TRBV13 and TRBJ2-7; 8 nucleotides agree with TRBD1. The J segment lost 9 bases and the V segment lost 2 bases, leaving 6 bases of the junction unmatched. The CDR3 has 13 residues. CDR1 is PRHDT and CDR2 is FYEKMQ in the germline V gene (reference sequence). DNA for the CDR3: TGTGCCAGCAGCTTATCAGGGGGCGATTCGCAGTACTTC. It specifies CASSLSGGDSQYF.

This clonotype was seen a few times. The genes are TRBV7-8 and TRBJ2-7, with 8 bases lining up with TRBD2. Per the germline V gene, CDR1 is SGHVS and CDR2 is FQNEAQ. The V gene end was trimmed by 0 bases and the J gene end by 6 bases; junction bases not matched to a gene: 16. This CDR3 spans 18 amino acids. This CDR3 is CASSLAPIGGYSGIEQYF. The DNA of the CDR3 is TGTGCCAGCAGCTTAGCGCCGATCGGGGGTTATAGCGGGATCGAGCAGTACTTC. Supplemented by reference TRBV7-8 and TRBJ2-7, the full variable domain reads GAGVSQSPRYKVAKRGQDVALRCDPISGHVSLFWYQQALGQGPEFLTYFQNEAQLDKSGLPSDRFFAERPEGSVSTLKIQRTQQEDSAVYLCASSLAPIGGYSGIEQYFGPGTRLTVT.

This clonotype has ten or more counts. The chain uses TRBV7-2 and TRBJ1-2; D is unresolved. Germline CDR1 SGHTA, CDR2 FQGNSA. CDR3 length equals 13 residues. Trimming stripped 8 bases from V and 7 bases from J, with 17 bases between. CDR3 region: CASGLTAPGGYTF. The CDR3 bases are TGTGCCAGCGGACTAACAGCTCCCGGTGGCTACACCTTC.

The chain couples TRBV14 to TRBJ1-1; D ambiguous. Germline CDR1 and CDR2: SGHDN and FVKESK. The CDR3 spans 16 residues. V lost 0 bases to trimming and J lost 3 bases, with 14 bases between them. Here the CDR3 DNA reads TGTGCCAGCAGCCAAGATGATGGCGGTGTACACACTGAAGCTTTCTTT. It encodes CASSQDDGGVHTEAFF.

Worth noting for this clonotype: A read error is possible here, since a much larger clone lies one base away. This CDR3 fails to terminate in the conserved phenylalanine or tryptophan, so it likely reflects a read error. V gene TRBV19 combines with J gene TRBJ1-3, with D possibly matching TRBD1 (5 bases). Per germline, CDR1 LNHDA and CDR2 SQIVND (reference sequence). This CDR3 is built from 15 residues. V was pared by 6 bases and J by 0 bases, with 12 bases between. This CDR3 reads CASRRDGSSGNTIYS. The DNA for the CDR3 is TGTGCCAGTAGGAGGGACGGAAGCTCTGGAAACACCATATATTCT.

In its sample, this clonotype was seen many times. This rearrangement joins TRBV12-3 or TRBV12-4 to TRBJ1-4; 7 nucleotides align to TRBD1. The CDR3 runs 14 residues. V dropped 6 bases and J dropped 7; count of bases not matched to a gene: 8. The CDR3 is CASRSTGVAEKLFF. For the CDR3, the DNA is TGTGCCAGCAGGAGTACAGGGGTGGCTGAAAAACTGTTTTTT.

The rearrangement uses TRBV6-5 and TRBJ1-2; the D gene is possibly TRBD1 (5 bases). Trimming took 6 bases from V and 0 from J, leaving 14 bases between them. Germline V CDR1 and CDR2: MNHEY, SVGAGI. The CDR3 covers 15 residues. The CDR3 reads CASRPRQLANYGYTF. The CDR3 nucleotides read TGTGCCAGCAGACCCAGACAGTTAGCTAACTATGGCTACACCTTC.

This rearrangement joins TRBV6-6 to TRBJ1-1, with 10 nucleotides matching TRBD1. The V gene's germline CDR1 is MNHNY and CDR2 SVGAGI (reference sequence). V gave up 8 bases and J gave up 0 bases; unmatched junction bases: 9. This CDR3 spans 16 amino acids. CDR3 sequence reads: CASGDPGQGMNTEAFF. The CDR3 nucleotides are TGTGCCAGCGGAGATCCGGGACAGGGGATGAACACTGAAGCTTTCTTT.

Turning to this clonotype: At one end, the junction sequence differs from germline, possibly due to a read error. The rearrangement links TRBV10-3 to TRBJ2-7; TRBD1 matches at 7 bases. Germline CDR1 and CDR2: ENHRY and SYGVKD. The CDR3 loop spans 16 amino acids. This chain's CDR3 is CASSYTPGQSGYEQYF. DNA of the CDR3: TGTGCCAGCAGTTACACTCCGGGACAGTCGGGGTACGAGCAGTACTTC.

This clonotype was picked up many times. The CDR3 loop is CASSPVSAYEQYF. For the CDR3, the DNA is TGTGCCAGCAGCCCAGTTTCGGCCTACGAGCAGTACTTC. The chain combines TRBV5-8 with TRBJ2-7; unclear D gene. Looked up from germline, CDR1 is SGHTS and CDR2 is YDEGEE. V lost 4 bases and J 2 bases, leaving 10 bases between the germline ends. The length of the CDR3 is 13 residues.

This clonotype showed up many times. The V gene is TRBV15, the J gene TRBJ1-5; a possible D gene is TRBD1 (5 bases). CDR1 and CDR2 (germline): LNHNV, YYDKDF (reference sequence). The V and J ends lost 0 bases and 6 bases respectively, with 18 bases between them. The CDR3 is 17 amino acids. CDR3 sequence: CATSRDLRTTGLQPQHF. In DNA, the CDR3 is TGTGCCACCAGCAGAGATCTCCGAACGACGGGGCTTCAGCCCCAGCATTTT.

At least ten counts were recorded for this clonotype. This chain links TRBV6-5 with TRBJ2-5; 8 bases match TRBD1. Germline loops: CDR1 MNHEY, CDR2 SVGAGI. The CDR3 has 12 residues. Losses at the gene ends were 7 bases for V and 6 bases for J; bases not matched to a gene: 4. Written as DNA, the CDR3 is TGTGCCAGCACGGACAGGGAGAAGACCCAGTACTTC. Translated, it gives CASTDREKTQYF.

Comment on this clonotype: Possible read error: a much larger clone is one base away. The chain is built from TRBV19 and TRBJ1-2; maybe TRBD1 (5 bases). The CDR3 has 14 residues. Germline CDR1 and CDR2: LNHDA and SQIVND (reference sequence). Trimming removed 6 bases at V and 8 bases at J, with 19 bases between. The CDR3 region is CASSSRDPRGGYTF. CDR3 in DNA: TGTGCCAGTAGCAGCCGGGACCCCCGAGGGGGCTACACCTTC.

The sample holds many counts of this clonotype. The chain employs TRBV7-2 and TRBJ1-2; no firm D call. The CDR3 consists of 16 residues. V lost 0 bases and J 1 base, leaving 12 bases between the germline ends. CDR1 is SGHTA, CDR2 FQGNSA, per germline. CDR3 in amino acids: CASSLALAGGNYGYTF. The CDR3 DNA sequence: TGTGCCAGCAGCTTAGCGTTGGCAGGCGGTAACTATGGCTACACCTTC.

The gene calls are TRBV5-4 and TRBJ2-7; D uncertain. V shed 4 bases and J shed 5 bases, with 16 bases lying between them. The CDR3 is 14 amino acids. The germline V gene has CDR1 SGHNT and CDR2 YYREEE (reference sequence). The CDR3 DNA is TGTGCCAGCAGCCAAGATCAGAGTTTCGACGAGCAGTACTTC. This codes for CASSQDQSFDEQYF. Based on the CDR3 plus reference TRBV5-4 and TRBJ2-7, the full variable domain is ETGVTQSPTHLIKTRGQQVTLRCSSQSGHNTVSWYQQALGQGPQFIFQYYREEENGRGNFPPRFSGLQFPNYSSELNVNALELDDSALYLCASSQDQSFDEQYFGPGTRLTVT.